One and the same sample provided the 19 T cell receptor beta chains below, sequenced in a study of control samples from healthy donors and cancer patients. The table came from immunoSEQ multiplex PCR; TCRdb's copy has only in-frame clones and leaves some out. The sample consists of 20,000 to 30,000 clones, under 95% of them appearing once. The source material was PBMCs. These receptors came from a man in his fifties with lung cancer.

V is TRBV7-9 and J is TRBJ2-7, with D perhaps being TRBD1 or TRBD2 (5 bases each). The CDR3 runs 14 residues. In germline, CDR1 is SEHNR, CDR2 FQNEAQ (reference sequence). V lost 5 bases to trimming and J lost 2 bases, with 13 bases between them. The CDR3 bases are TGTGCCAGCAGCAACGTCGAGGGGCCCTACGAGCAGTACTTC. This sequence encodes CASSNVEGPYEQYF.

The chain uses TRBV10-3 and TRBJ2-7; TRBD1 might be the D (5 bases). The germline gives CDR1 ENHRY, CDR2 SYGVKD. Trimming took off 8 bases at V and 2 bases at J, with 10 bases between the two ends. This CDR3 comprises 12 residues. The CDR3 nucleotides read TGTGCCATCGGCAGGGCCACCTACGAGCAGTACTTC. It translates to CAIGRATYEQYF.

The CDR3 coding sequence is TGTGCCAGCAGCAGTCCGGGTCGGACCTACGAGCAGTACTTC. Its translation: CASSSPGRTYEQYF. The chain uses TRBV5-6 and TRBJ2-7; D is unclear. Between the trimmed V and J ends, which lost 4 bases and 2 bases, there was a span of 13 bases. The CDR3 spans 14 residues. The germline CDR1 and CDR2 sequences are SGHDT and YYEEEE.

This clone was seen only once. Germline and junction disagree at one end, which may indicate a read error. This chain links TRBV7-7 with TRBJ2-5; a weak D match, TRBD1 (6 bases). The CDR3 sequence is 13 residues long. The germline CDR1 and CDR2 sequences are SSHAT and FNYEAQ (reference sequence). CDR3 bases: TGTGCTAGCAGCGTGGACAGCCAAGAGACCCAGTACTTC. It specifies CASSVDSQETQYF.

V and J are TRBV4-1 and TRBJ1-4; D may be TRBD1 (5 bases). Trimming pared 0 bases from V and 4 bases from J, leaving 12 bases between. The CDR3 totals 16 residues. Germline V gene lookup returns CDR1 MGHRA and CDR2 YSYEKL. CDR3 protein: CASSQDPYRSNEKLFF. CDR3 bases: TGCGCCAGCAGCCAAGATCCATACAGGAGTAATGAAAAACTGTTTTTT.

The chain employs TRBV11-1 and TRBJ2-6; no reliable D call. Deletions cut 1 base from V and 0 bases from J, with 4 bases between. Germline CDR1 reads SGHAT; CDR2 reads FQDESV (reference sequence). The CDR3 length is 15 residues. CDR3 sequence reads: CASSLGGSGANVLTF. As DNA, the CDR3 is TGTGCCAGCAGCTTAGGCGGCTCTGGGGCCAACGTCCTGACTTTC. The whole variable domain, filled in from reference TRBV11-1 and TRBJ2-6, reads EAEVAQSPRYKITEKSQAVAFWCDPISGHATLYWYRQILGQGPELLVQFQDESVVDDSQLPKDRFSAERLKGVDSTLKIQPAELGDSAMYLCASSLGGSGANVLTFGAGSRLTVL.

This chain uses TRBV5-6 with TRBJ2-4, with 9 bases fitting TRBD1. V was clipped by 4 bases and J by 4 bases; unmatched bases: 6. The V gene's germline CDR1 is SGHDT and CDR2 YYEEEE. The CDR3 totals 15 residues. The CDR3 region has the DNA TGTGCCAGCAGCCTAGGACAGGGGAGAAAAAACATTCAGTACTTC. It is translated as CASSLGQGRKNIQYF.

The CDR3 coding sequence is TGTGCCAGCAGCGGCGCGGGACAGCGCTGGAACTATGGCTACACCTTC. It codes for CASSGAGQRWNYGYTF. The chain uses TRBV2 and TRBJ1-2; 7 bases line up with TRBD1. With 6 bases clipped from V and 2 bases from J, the junction kept 12 bases outside the gene matches. The V gene's germline CDR1 is SNHLY and CDR2 FYNNEI. This CDR3 has 16 residues.

V usage is TRBV10-3 and J usage is TRBJ2-2; D not resolved. Trimming took 4 bases from V and 5 from J, leaving 11 bases between them. Germline CDR1 is ENHRY and CDR2 is SYGVKD. The CDR3 totals 14 residues. CDR3 DNA: TGTGCCATCAGTGGACTGATGGGGACCGGGGAGCTGTTTTTT. Its translation: CAISGLMGTGELFF.

The chain uses TRBV20-1 and TRBJ2-7; D may be TRBD2 (5 bases). CDR1 is DFQATT and CDR2 is SNEGSKA in the germline V gene (reference sequence). The ends were cut back, 3 bases at V and 6 bases at J, with 9 bases in the middle. This CDR3 is 11 amino acids long. The CDR3 nucleotides read TGCAGTGCTAGCCGGGGTGCCGAGCAGTACTTC. It encodes CSASRGAEQYF.

The chain uses TRBV19 and TRBJ1-2, with a weak D call TRBD1 (6 bases). Trimming cost V 2 bases and J 0 bases, with 10 bases left between them. The CDR3 has 15 residues. Germline CDR1 is LNHDA and CDR2 is SQIVND (reference sequence). The CDR3 loop reads CASSITGKTNYGYTF. CDR3 sequence (DNA): TGTGCCAGTAGTATAACAGGGAAAACTAACTATGGCTACACCTTC.

The rearrangement joins TRBV5-6 to TRBJ1-4; 8 bases align to TRBD1. Germline loops: CDR1 SGHDT, CDR2 YYEEEE. V gave up 1 base and J gave up 3 bases; unmatched junction bases: 11. There are 18 residues in the CDR3. DNA of the CDR3: TGTGCCAGCAGCTTGAGGGGCAGGGGGCGGATGGCTAATGAAAAACTGTTTTTT. Translation gives CASSLRGRGRMANEKLFF.

The chain links TRBV9 to TRBJ1-1; D uncertain. Trimming shortened V by 5 bases and J by 0 bases, and 8 bases separated the two germline ends. Looked up from germline, CDR1 is SGDLS and CDR2 is YYNGEE. The CDR3 extends over 13 amino acids. CDR3 amino acids: CASSRGMNTEAFF. CDR3 DNA: TGTGCCAGCAGTCGGGGAATGAACACTGAAGCTTTCTTT.

This clone was counted a single time. This sequence joins TRBV4-2 and TRBJ1-2, with D unresolved. The CDR3 totals 15 residues. Looked up from germline, CDR1 is LGHNA and CDR2 is YNFKEQ. V was trimmed by 4 bases and J by 1 base, leaving 13 bases between them. As DNA, the CDR3 is TGTGCCAGCAGCCCCTCATCAGGTTTTAACTATGGCTACACCTTC. The encoded protein is CASSPSSGFNYGYTF.

This clone was observed a few times. The rearrangement uses TRBV5-6 and TRBJ2-7; 14 bases are a match to TRBD2. The germline CDR1 and CDR2 sequences are SGHDT and YYEEEE. This CDR3 comprises 16 residues. V gave up 4 bases and J gave up 2 bases; unmatched junction bases: 5. As DNA, the CDR3 is TGTGCCAGCAGCGGGGGACTAGCGGGGGTAACCTACGAGCAGTACTTC. Protein sequence: CASSGGLAGVTYEQYF.

The chain employs TRBV6-5 and TRBJ1-6; D possibly corresponds to TRBD1 (6 bases). The V gene's germline CDR1 is MNHEY and CDR2 SVGAGI. The V and J ends lost 6 bases and 13 bases respectively, with 13 bases between them. The CDR3 totals 12 residues. The CDR3 bases are TGTGCCAGCAGGAAGACAGGTCTCCCCCTCCACTTT. It yields the protein CASRKTGLPLHF.

V and J are TRBV13 and TRBJ1-5; D uncertain. The CDR3 sequence is 12 residues long. The germline V and J ends were trimmed by 2 bases and 6 bases, with 5 bases remaining between them. The germline V gene encodes CDR1 PRHDT and CDR2 FYEKMQ (reference sequence). The CDR3 nucleotides are TGTGCCAGCAGCTTATCCGGTCAGCCCCAGCATTTT. Protein sequence: CASSLSGQPQHF.

The genes are TRBV28 and TRBJ2-7, with D maybe TRBD2 (7 bases). Trimming stripped 1 base from V and 2 bases from J, with 12 bases between. The CDR3 length is 15 residues. From germline, CDR1 is MDHEN and CDR2 SYDVKM. CDR3 nucleotide sequence: TGTGCCAGCAGTTTATATAGGGGGGGAGCCTACGAGCAGTACTTC. Translating it yields CASSLYRGGAYEQYF. The variable domain in full, completed from reference TRBV28 and TRBJ2-7, reads DVKVTQSSRYLVKRTGEKVFLECVQDMDHENMFWYRQDPGLGLRLIYFSYDVKMKEKGDIPEGYSVSREKKERFSLILESASTNQTSMYLCASSLYRGGAYEQYFGPGTRLTVT.

The genes are TRBV28 and TRBJ1-5, with D uncertain. Germline V gene data show CDR1 as MDHEN and CDR2 as SYDVKM. The V and J ends lost 7 bases and 0 bases respectively, with 4 bases between them. The CDR3 is 12 amino acids. CDR3 sequence: CASTVSNQPQHF. Here the CDR3 DNA reads TGTGCCAGCACCGTTAGCAATCAGCCCCAGCATTTT.